The 23 T cell receptor beta chains below all came from one sample that was sequenced in a study of T cell responses to AZD1222 COVID-19 vaccine. Produced via immunoSEQ multiplex PCR; TCRdb's table is partial and in-frame only. Of about 96,000 clones in the sample, 85% to 90% are singletons; the top ten hold roughly 24%. Sample: peripheral blood, taken on day 0 of AZD1222 vaccination. The receptors stem from an adult in good health.

The chain is built from TRBV7-9 and TRBJ1-3; D uncertain. The V gene's germline CDR1 is SEHNR and CDR2 FQNEAQ (reference sequence). Trimming stripped 0 bases from V and 0 bases from J, with 6 bases between. This CDR3 region has 15 residues. The CDR3 spells CASSLAGPSGNTIYF. The CDR3 region has the DNA TGTGCCAGCAGCTTAGCAGGCCCCTCTGGAAACACCATATATTTT.

The rearrangement links TRBV5-4 to TRBJ2-7; 10 bases agree with TRBD2. The CDR3 spans 15 residues. Germline lookup yields CDR1 SGHNT and CDR2 YYREEE (reference sequence). The junction had 7 bases not matched to a gene; V was cut back by 4 bases and J by 3 bases. The chain's CDR3 is CASSHSGTSDYEQYF. Written as DNA, the CDR3 is TGTGCCAGCAGCCATTCCGGGACTAGCGACTACGAGCAGTACTTC.

CDR3 in amino acids: CASSRTGRHTDTQYF. CDR3 DNA sequence: TGCGCCAGCAGCAGGACAGGGAGGCACACAGATACGCAGTATTTT. The chain employs TRBV5-1 and TRBJ2-3; TRBD1 agrees at 8 bases. The CDR3 covers 15 residues. Looked up from germline, CDR1 is SGHRS and CDR2 is YFSETQ. The V segment lost 4 bases and the J segment 2 bases; nucleotides outside the gene matches: 6.

The chain uses TRBV19 and TRBJ2-7; TRBD2 matches at 7 bases. CDR1 and CDR2 from the germline V gene are LNHDA and SQIVND (reference sequence). This CDR3 is 17 amino acids long. Unmatched junction bases numbered 11, after V lost 1 base and J lost 2 bases. CDR3 coding DNA: TGTGCCAGTAGTATAGCGAGCGGGACCGTTAATCCCTACGAGCAGTACTTC. Translated: CASSIASGTVNPYEQYF. The full variable domain, its missing parts supplied by reference TRBV19 and TRBJ2-7, is DGGITQSPKYLFRKEGQNVTLSCEQNLNHDAMYWYRQDPGQGLRLIYYSQIVNDFQKGDIAEGYSVSREKKESFPLTVTSAQKNPTAFYLCASSIASGTVNPYEQYFGPGTRLTVT.

The rearrangement uses TRBV7-2 and TRBJ1-1, with 7 positions matching TRBD1. CDR1 SGHTA and CDR2 FQGNSA come from the germline V gene. The ends lost 5 bases at V and 3 bases at J; junction bases unmatched: 6. CDR3 length equals 14 residues. CDR3: CASSNAGGHTEAFF. In DNA, the CDR3 is TGTGCCAGCAGCAACGCAGGGGGACACACTGAAGCTTTCTTT.

V and J are TRBV2 and TRBJ2-2; D may be TRBD1 or TRBD2 (5 bases each). CDR1 and CDR2 (germline): SNHLY, FYNNEI. The germline V and J ends were trimmed by 4 bases and 3 bases, with 9 bases remaining between them. The CDR3 runs to 14 residues. CDR3 DNA: TGTGCCAGCAGTGGAGGGGTCGACACCGGGGAGCTGTTTTTT. Protein sequence: CASSGGVDTGELFF.

This sequence joins TRBV28 and TRBJ2-7; D remains ambiguous. CDR1 is MDHEN and CDR2 is SYDVKM in the germline V gene. CDR3 size: 13 residues. V was shortened by 6 bases and J by 6 bases, with 15 bases between the two germline ends. Here the CDR3 DNA reads TGTGCCAGCAGAAATCCGCCAGGCTCCGAGCAGTACTTC. Its translation: CASRNPPGSEQYF.

The chain combines TRBV19 with TRBJ2-5, with D perhaps matching TRBD1 or TRBD2 (5 bases each). The V gene lost 3 bases and the J gene lost 5 bases, with 10 bases spanning the gap. Germline CDR1 and CDR2: LNHDA and SQIVND (reference sequence). The CDR3 has 13 amino acids. CDR3 residues: CASSMRGWETQYF. CDR3 sequence (DNA): TGTGCCAGTAGTATGAGGGGTTGGGAGACCCAGTACTTC.

This chain uses TRBV11-2 with TRBJ2-7, with 7 nucleotides matching TRBD1. Per the germline V gene, CDR1 is SGHAT and CDR2 is FQNNGV. The CDR3 runs 15 residues. V gave up 0 bases and J gave up 5 bases; unmatched junction bases: 7. CDR3 coding DNA: TGTGCCAGCAGCTTAGACCGTACAGGGGTTCACGAGCAGTACTTC. Translating gives CASSLDRTGVHEQYF.

The rearrangement joins TRBV11-2 to TRBJ2-1; TRBD2 matches at 8 bases. Germline V lookup: CDR1 SGHAT, CDR2 FQNNGV. CDR3 size: 15 residues. The V and J ends lost 1 base and 4 bases, in that order; junction bases with no gene match: 3. The CDR3 sequence: CASSLGLAPYNEQFF. DNA for the CDR3: TGTGCCAGCAGCTTAGGACTAGCGCCTTACAATGAGCAGTTCTTC.

This clone was observed a single time. This rearrangement joins TRBV25-1 to TRBJ2-7, with TRBD1 matching 7 bases. The germline CDR1 and CDR2 sequences are MGHDK and SYGVNS. This CDR3 has 12 residues. The V segment lost 6 bases and the J segment 6 bases; nucleotides outside the gene matches: 5. The CDR3 here is CASRRDSLEQYF. The CDR3 bases are TGTGCCAGCAGACGGGACAGCCTCGAGCAGTACTTC.

The chain has TRBV24-1 and TRBJ2-3, with 8 positions matching TRBD2. Germline CDR1 KGHDR, CDR2 SFDVKD. The CDR3 totals 17 residues. J was trimmed by 3 bases and V by 5 bases; bases with no gene match: 12. The CDR3 nucleotides are TGTGCCACCAGTGCGAGCGGGAGCCTCAGTCCGACAGATACGCAGTATTTT. Its protein product is CATSASGSLSPTDTQYF.

The CDR3 DNA is TGCGCCAGCAGCCAAGAGGGACAGGGGGCGATAGCTAATGAAAAACTGTTTTTT. This gives the protein CASSQEGQGAIANEKLFF. The chain links TRBV4-3 to TRBJ1-4; 12 bases agree with TRBD1. Trimming cost V 0 bases and J 3 bases; bases outside gene matches: 5. The CDR3 is 18 residues long. Germline assignment: CDR1 LGHNA and CDR2 YSLEER.

The rearrangement links TRBV19 to TRBJ2-7, with 11 bases aligning to TRBD2. The CDR3 length is 15 residues. Germline CDR1 LNHDA, CDR2 SQIVND (reference sequence). Trimming removed 10 bases from V and 1 base from J; junction bases left unmatched: 9. The CDR3 coding sequence is TGTGCCACCAAAGGGACTAGCGGTCCGTCCTACGAGCAGTACTTC. Its protein product is CATKGTSGPSYEQYF.

This chain joins TRBV28 and TRBJ1-2, with D tentatively TRBD1 (6 bases). V was shortened by 1 base and J by 2 bases, with 11 bases between the two germline ends. Germline lookup yields CDR1 MDHEN and CDR2 SYDVKM. The CDR3 runs to 15 residues. Here the CDR3 reads CASSLSSQGNYGYTF. The CDR3, as DNA: TGTGCCAGCAGTTTATCCTCCCAGGGGAACTATGGCTACACCTTC.

The chain links TRBV5-1 to TRBJ2-1, with D unresolved. The CDR3 sequence is 15 residues long. Germline V CDR1 and CDR2: SGHRS, YFSETQ. Trimming shortened V by 0 bases and J by 7 bases, and 14 bases separated the two germline ends. The CDR3 spells CASSLAGYSENEQFF. The CDR3 DNA reads as TGCGCCAGCAGCTTGGCCGGGTATAGTGAGAATGAGCAGTTCTTC.

As DNA, the CDR3 is TGTGCCAGCAGCGCCCAGGCGGGAGAAGGCTACGAGCAGTACTTC. Amino acid sequence: CASSAQAGEGYEQYF. The V and J genes are TRBV9 and TRBJ2-7; TRBD2 matches 7 bases. The CDR3 runs 15 residues. V shed 3 bases, J shed 3 bases, and the junction held 9 bases outside the gene matches. The germline CDR1 and CDR2 sequences are SGDLS and YYNGEE.

CDR3 DNA: TGTGCCAGCAGCCGGTCGGTCGGCACAGGCTCCTACGAGCAGTACTTC. The encoded protein is CASSRSVGTGSYEQYF. The chain joins TRBV11-1 to TRBJ2-7; TRBD1 might be the D (5 bases). CDR1 and CDR2 from the germline V gene are SGHAT and FQDESV (reference sequence). The CDR3 spans 16 residues. V dropped 5 bases and J dropped 0 bases, with 17 bases sitting between them. Together with reference TRBV11-1 and TRBJ2-7, the CDR3 gives the full variable domain: EAEVAQSPRYKITEKSQAVAFWCDPISGHATLYWYRQILGQGPELLVQFQDESVVDDSQLPKDRFSAERLKGVDSTLKIQPAELGDSAMYLCASSRSVGTGSYEQYFGPGTRLTVT.

This chain links TRBV7-8 with TRBJ2-7; D assignment may be TRBD1 or TRBD2 (6 bases each). The V end was cut by 5 bases, the J end by 2 bases, with 22 bases between. Germline loops: CDR1 SGHVS, CDR2 FQNEAQ. The CDR3 extends over 17 amino acids. CDR3 protein: CASSRRLGGEGAYEQYF. DNA of the CDR3: TGTGCCAGCAGCCGCCGGTTGGGGGGTGAGGGGGCCTACGAGCAGTACTTC.

The chain recombines TRBV11-1 with TRBJ2-3; 8 bases line up with TRBD2. From germline, CDR1 is SGHAT and CDR2 FQDESV (reference sequence). V shed 0 bases, J shed 5 bases, and the junction held 4 bases outside the gene matches. This CDR3 is 15 amino acids long. CDR3 in amino acids: CASSLAPGGRDTQYF. The CDR3, as DNA: TGTGCCAGCAGCTTAGCGCCGGGAGGGCGAGATACGCAGTATTTT.

This chain links TRBV30 with TRBJ2-1; 8 nucleotides agree with TRBD1. The CDR3 is 16 residues long. V shed 5 bases, J shed 1 base, and the junction held 10 bases outside the gene matches. Germline V gene sequence: CDR1 GTSNPN, CDR2 SVGIG (reference sequence). The CDR3 DNA reads as TGTGCCTGGGCAGGGGGCATCGGGGGATCCTACAATGAGCAGTTCTTC. Translation gives CAWAGGIGGSYNEQFF. The entire variable domain, with the rest obtained from reference TRBV30 and TRBJ2-1, is as follows: SQTIHQWPATLVQPVGSPLSLECTVEGTSNPNLYWYRQAAGRGLQLLFYSVGIGQISSEVPQNLSASRPQDRQFILSSKKLLLSDSGFYLCAWAGGIGGSYNEQFFGPGTRLTVL.

The chain employs TRBV15 and TRBJ1-1, with D possibly being TRBD1 (6 bases). The CDR3 extends over 15 amino acids. Trimming cost V 8 bases and J 3 bases, with 19 bases left between them. Germline V gene sequence: CDR1 LNHNV, CDR2 YYDKDF (reference sequence). The CDR3: CATAAGRGVDTEAFF. CDR3 coding DNA: TGTGCCACCGCCGCGGGAAGGGGGGTGGACACTGAAGCTTTCTTT.

J is TRBJ1-5 and V is TRBV3-1 (or the pseudogene TRBV3-2); 10 bases fit TRBD1. CDR1 is LGHDT and CDR2 is YNNKEL in the germline V gene (reference sequence). CDR3 size: 20 residues. Losses at the gene ends were 3 bases for V and 2 bases for J; bases not matched to a gene: 16. DNA of the CDR3: TGTGCCAGCAGCCACCCCGCCGCACGGGACAGGGGCGGGTGCAATCAGCCCCAGCATTTT. The encoded protein is CASSHPAARDRGGCNQPQHF.